These 11 T cell receptor beta chains share one sample of origin, sequenced in a study of T cells in tuberculosis. Libraries were prepared by immunoSEQ multiplex PCR; TCRdb keeps only in-frame clonotypes and omits some of them. Among under 35,000 clones listed, just over 90% were seen once. Time point specified: new active TB diagnosis, blood taken before or within 7 days of starting treatment. The input for sequencing was PBMCs, taken at tuberculosis diagnosis. These receptors came from an adult with tuberculosis. Some clones in this sample may be carry-over from other donors' samples.

This chain links TRBV5-1 with TRBJ1-1; perhaps TRBD1 as D (5 bases). Trimming stripped 3 bases from V and 4 bases from J, with 22 bases between. The CDR3 totals 17 residues. From germline, CDR1 is SGHRS and CDR2 YFSETQ. CDR3 loop: CASSSARAGRRGTEAFF. CDR3 sequence (DNA): TGCGCCAGCAGCTCGGCCCGCGCGGGAAGGAGGGGCACTGAAGCTTTCTTT.

The chain couples TRBV5-4 to TRBJ2-1, with TRBD2 identical over 10 bases. The V segment lost 4 bases and the J segment 5 bases; nucleotides outside the gene matches: 9. The CDR3 extends over 16 amino acids. CDR1 and CDR2 from the germline V gene are SGHNT and YYREEE (reference sequence). This CDR3 reads CASSASLAGQDNEQFF. The CDR3 nucleotides are TGTGCCAGCAGCGCATCACTAGCGGGGCAGGACAATGAGCAGTTCTTC.

As DNA, the CDR3 is TGCGCCAGCAGCTTTTGGACAGGCGATGGGCAAGAAAAACTGTTTTTT. Amino acid sequence: CASSFWTGDGQEKLFF. This rearrangement joins TRBV5-1 to TRBJ1-4; 7 positions agree with TRBD1. Germline CDR1 SGHRS, CDR2 YFSETQ. V gave up 2 bases and J gave up 8 bases; unmatched junction bases: 12. This CDR3 has 16 amino acids.

The V and J genes are TRBV6-1 and TRBJ1-1; D unclear. The CDR3 sequence is 16 residues long. Trimming shortened V by 2 bases and J by 3 bases, and 16 bases separated the two germline ends. Germline-derived CDR1 and CDR2 are MNHNS and SASEGT. CDR3 DNA: TGTGCCAGCAGTGAATTAACAGCTTCCACTTACACTGAAGCTTTCTTT. As protein: CASSELTASTYTEAFF.

The V and J genes are TRBV7-2 and TRBJ1-5; D unclear. The V end lost 1 base, the J end lost 4 bases, and 5 bases lay between the germline ends. The CDR3 has 13 residues. In germline, CDR1 is SGHTA, CDR2 FQGNSA. The CDR3, as DNA: TGTGCCAGCAGCTTAGGGGCGAATCAGCCCCAGCATTTT. Its protein product is CASSLGANQPQHF.

The V and J genes are TRBV2 and TRBJ1-2; D uncertain. V dropped 6 bases and J dropped 0 bases, with 8 bases sitting between them. The CDR3 is 13 amino acids. Germline V gene sequence: CDR1 SNHLY, CDR2 FYNNEI. CDR3 coding DNA: TGTGCCAGCAGCATAGCCCCTAACTATGGCTACACCTTC. Amino acids: CASSIAPNYGYTF.

The chain combines TRBV4-2 with TRBJ1-2; 9 bases align to TRBD1. Trimming cost V 1 base and J 4 bases; bases outside gene matches: 4. Germline V gene lookup returns CDR1 LGHNA and CDR2 YNFKEQ. This CDR3 is built from 15 residues. CDR3 sequence reads: CASSQGDRAGYGYTF. CDR3 nucleotides: TGTGCCAGCAGCCAAGGGGACAGGGCAGGCTATGGCTACACCTTC.

This rearrangement joins TRBV14 to TRBJ1-2; D might be TRBD1 (6 bases). The length of the CDR3 is 15 residues. Germline CDR1 and CDR2: SGHDN and FVKESK. Trimming shortened V by 2 bases and J by 6 bases, and 16 bases separated the two germline ends. This chain's CDR3 is CASSQSIWGRDGYTF. The CDR3 DNA follows: TGTGCCAGCAGCCAAAGTATCTGGGGGCGGGATGGCTACACCTTC.

The rearrangement uses TRBV5-1 and TRBJ2-3, with 9 bases lining up with TRBD1. Germline V gives CDR1 SGHRS, CDR2 YFSETQ. With 0 bases clipped from V and 2 bases from J, the junction kept 4 bases outside the gene matches. The CDR3 has 16 amino acids. CDR3: CASSLGDRDFTDTQYF. The CDR3 bases are TGCGCCAGCAGCTTGGGGGACAGGGACTTCACAGATACGCAGTATTTT.

CDR3: CAWSSLDSPLHF. DNA for the CDR3: TGTGCCTGGAGCTCCCTTGATTCACCCCTCCACTTT. The chain is built from TRBV30 and TRBJ1-6; D remains unclear. The CDR3 spans 12 residues. Germline V CDR1 and CDR2: GTSNPN, SVGIG (reference sequence). Between the trimmed V and J ends, which lost 3 bases and 8 bases, there was a span of 8 bases. Full variable domain (remainder filled in from reference TRBV30 and TRBJ1-6): SQTIHQWPATLVQPVGSPLSLECTVEGTSNPNLYWYRQAAGRGLQLLFYSVGIGQISSEVPQNLSASRPQDRQFILSSKKLLLSDSGFYLCAWSSLDSPLHFGNGTRLTVT.

The chain combines TRBV19 with TRBJ2-7, with TRBD1 identical over 9 bases. Germline loops: CDR1 LNHDA, CDR2 SQIVND (reference sequence). CDR3 length: 15 amino acids. V shed 7 bases, J shed 1 base, and the junction held 8 bases outside the gene matches. For the CDR3, the DNA is TGTGCCAGTACCATATCGGGACAGGGATCCTACGAGCAGTACTTC. Translation: CASTISGQGSYEQYF. Supplemented by reference TRBV19 and TRBJ2-7, the full variable domain reads DGGITQSPKYLFRKEGQNVTLSCEQNLNHDAMYWYRQDPGQGLRLIYYSQIVNDFQKGDIAEGYSVSREKKESFPLTVTSAQKNPTAFYLCASTISGQGSYEQYFGPGTRLTVT.